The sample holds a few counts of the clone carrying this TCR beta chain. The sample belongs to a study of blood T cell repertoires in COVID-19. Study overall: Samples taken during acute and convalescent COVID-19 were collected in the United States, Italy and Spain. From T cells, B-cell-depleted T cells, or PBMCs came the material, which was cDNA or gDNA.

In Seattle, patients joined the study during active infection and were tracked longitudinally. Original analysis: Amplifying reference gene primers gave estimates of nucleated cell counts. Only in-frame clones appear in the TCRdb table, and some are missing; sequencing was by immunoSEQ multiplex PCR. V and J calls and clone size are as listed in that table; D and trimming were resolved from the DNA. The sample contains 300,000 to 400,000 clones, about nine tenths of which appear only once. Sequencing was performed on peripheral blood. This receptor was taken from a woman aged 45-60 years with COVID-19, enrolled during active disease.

The CDR3 DNA is TGTGCCAGCAGCCCTCGAACTAGCGGGAGGGCTGGGTCCTACAATGAGCAGTTCTTC. Protein: CASSPRTSGRAGSYNEQFF. The rearrangement uses TRBV5-8 and TRBJ2-1; 13 bases fit TRBD2. Germline values: CDR1 SGHTS, CDR2 YDEGEE. CDR3 length: 19 residues. V shed 4 bases, J shed 1 base, and the junction held 11 bases outside the gene matches.